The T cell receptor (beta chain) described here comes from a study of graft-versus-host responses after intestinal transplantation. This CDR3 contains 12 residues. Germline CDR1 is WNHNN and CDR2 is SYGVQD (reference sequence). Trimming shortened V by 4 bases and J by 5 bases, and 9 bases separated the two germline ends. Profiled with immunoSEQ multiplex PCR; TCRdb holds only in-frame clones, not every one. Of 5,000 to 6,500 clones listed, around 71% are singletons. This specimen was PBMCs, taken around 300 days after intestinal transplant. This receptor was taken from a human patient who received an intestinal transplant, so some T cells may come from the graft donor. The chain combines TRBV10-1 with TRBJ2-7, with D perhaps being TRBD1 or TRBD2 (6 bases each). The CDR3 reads CASSAGGDEQYF. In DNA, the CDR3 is TGCGCCAGCAGTGCCGGGGGCGACGAGCAGTACTTC.